The entry below gives a single T cell receptor beta chain sequence along with its context. Antigen: not known. A 5'RACE template-switching step, the method used to make TCR cDNA, added a universal primer site and UMIs. TCRdb redid the calling of the 5' RACE reads with MiXCR, one entry per CDR3 protein. Of 450,000 to 650,000 distinct CDR3 sequences in the sample, just over 20% were seen once. This entry belongs to a study of T cells after yellow fever vaccination. The study, taken as a whole, reports: Detected again after the booster were most primary-vaccination clones, at nearly 97% CD4 and approximately 87% CD8. Abundant contaminating clonotypes from the bulk population could appear in FACS-sorted repertoires. A weaker but faster secondary response was observed, peaking on day 5 versus 15.

This CDR3 is 14 amino acids long. V was shortened by 2 bases and J by 8 bases, with 13 bases between the two germline ends. Germline V lookup: CDR1 KGHSH, CDR2 LQKENI. This rearrangement joins TRBV18 to TRBJ2-1; TRBD1 might be the D (5 bases). This sequence was found in a man aged 18 to 29 who received the YFV17D yellow fever vaccine. The sequencing here drew on PBMCs, taken approximately 22 days after the first yellow fever vaccination. The CDR3 protein is CASSPSPRGDEQFF. CDR3 sequence (DNA): TGTGCCAGCTCACCATCGCCTAGGGGTGATGAGCAGTTCTTC.